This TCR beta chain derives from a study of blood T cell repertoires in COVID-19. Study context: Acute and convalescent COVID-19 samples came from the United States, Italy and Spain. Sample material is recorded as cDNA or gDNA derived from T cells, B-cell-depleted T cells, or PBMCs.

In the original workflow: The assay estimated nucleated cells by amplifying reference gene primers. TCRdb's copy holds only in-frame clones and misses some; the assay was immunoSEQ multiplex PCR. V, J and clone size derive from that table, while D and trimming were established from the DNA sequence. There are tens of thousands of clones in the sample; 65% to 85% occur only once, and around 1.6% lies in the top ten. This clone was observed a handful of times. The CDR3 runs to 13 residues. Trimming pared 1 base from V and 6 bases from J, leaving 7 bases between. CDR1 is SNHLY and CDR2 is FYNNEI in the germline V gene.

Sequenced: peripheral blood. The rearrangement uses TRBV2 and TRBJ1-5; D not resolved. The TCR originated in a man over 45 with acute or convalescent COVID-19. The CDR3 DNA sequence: TGTGCCAGCAGTGAAGGGGAGGGTCAGCCCCAGCATTTT. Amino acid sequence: CASSEGEGQPQHF.